Here is one T cell receptor beta chain with its context. Its matching antigen is unknown. The PCR had 60 Vbeta and 13 Jbeta primers. Data came from immunoSEQ multiplex PCR; TCRdb stores just in-frame clones and leaves some out. This sample has approximately 190,000 clones, with roughly 73% found just once. The data stem from a study of cytomegalovirus exposure and HLA in healthy donors. General study results and limits: Reportedly, fewer N-insertions than the approximately 690-donor mean appeared in an Asian-associated ancestry cluster in a later analysis.

This sequence was found in a woman aged 30 to 39 in good health and CMV-seropositive. The sequencing input was PBMCs.

This chain's CDR3 is CASSPKDRVGNEQFF. The CDR3 DNA sequence: TGTGCCAGCTCACCGAAAGACAGGGTGGGGAATGAGCAGTTCTTC. The genes are TRBV18 and TRBJ2-1; TRBD1 matches at 7 bases. J lost 7 bases, V lost 3 bases, and 9 bases had no gene match. Germline V gene lookup returns CDR1 KGHSH and CDR2 LQKENI. The CDR3 totals 15 residues.